This TCR beta chain was recorded in a study of T cells in Graves' hyperthyroidism and ophthalmopathy. This clonotype came up a few times. V lost 5 bases and J lost 6; bases outside the gene matches: 7. From germline, CDR1 is MNHNS and CDR2 SASEGT. This CDR3 is 14 amino acids long. TCR beta CDR3 regions were amplified from RNA transcripts. HTBI primers were employed in a first-round RT-PCR of the TCR CDR3. TCRdb used MiXCR to reprocess the multiplex PCR reads, holding one entry per CDR3 protein. This sample has 370,000 or so distinct CDR3 sequences; 20% to 30% occur once, and the top ten carry more than 60%.

The gene calls are TRBV6-1 and TRBJ2-7, with 10 bases identical to TRBD1. The TCR was taken from a man aged 50 to 59 with Graves' hyperthyroidism. Source material: blood. CDR3 loop: CASSTDRGPREQYF. The DNA of the CDR3 is TGTGCCAGCAGTACCGACAGGGGGCCTCGCGAGCAGTACTTC.